This T cell receptor (beta chain) was identified in a study of CD8+ T cells in alopecia areata. General study findings and limits: Tofacitinib significantly decreased scalp clonality and expanded CD8+ clones among top 100. For lesional scalp, especially alopecia totalis/universalis, clonality was higher than in normal scalp. Scalp and blood samples kept many expanded lesional clones throughout tofacitinib.

The sample holds a few counts of this clone. Its antigen remains unknown. Sequencing relied on a cDNA template that was reverse transcribed from extracted RNA. Profiling relied on immunoSEQ multiplex PCR, and the TCRdb table lists in-frame clones only, not all of them. The sample holds fewer than 250,000 clones; around two fifths are singletons and the top ten take approximately 2.4%. The CDR3 spans 13 residues. Germline V gene sequence: CDR1 SGHTA, CDR2 FQGNSA. Trimming removed 2 bases at V and 4 bases at J, with 6 bases between. Treatment denoted: oral pan-JAK inhibitor, 5-10 mg twice daily. Collection of lesional scalp punch biopsies and peripheral blood was performed in alopecia areata patients.

The receptor was isolated from a human donor with alopecia areata. The source material was CD4+ T cells sorted from blood, sampled at roughly week 38, from a patient treated with tofacitinib. The V gene is TRBV7-2, the J gene TRBJ1-3; no clear D. CDR3 DNA: TGTGCCAGCAGCTTAACCCGAGGAAACACCATATATTTT. It codes for CASSLTRGNTIYF.